These T cell receptor beta chains were read from a single sample in a study of T cell responses to AZD1222 COVID-19 vaccine. Sequencing was performed with immunoSEQ multiplex PCR; in TCRdb, only in-frame clones are kept and a portion is missing. The sample shows tens of thousands of clones, 92% of them seen only once. The sample was peripheral blood, taken 28 days after the second AZD1222 dose. Receptors originate from an adult who received the AZD1222 COVID-19 vaccine. CDR3s leave out the opening cysteine and the closing phenylalanine or tryptophan. The D gene is left open where the match is weak. Not every row has a clone size; where given, it reads once, few, many or a size class.

J gene: TRBJ1-4
D gene: TRBD1
V gene: TRBV29-1
clone size: -
CDR3 protein: SVNTGTVNEKLF

J gene: TRBJ1-3
D gene: TRBD1
V gene: TRBV29-1
clone size: medium-sized
CDR3 protein: SVRIRGLYGNTIY

J gene: TRBJ1-6
D gene: -
V gene: TRBV27
clone size: once
CDR3 protein: ASSLSTDDNSPLH

J gene: TRBJ1-1
D gene: -
V gene: TRBV27
clone size: -
CDR3 protein: ASSLAGLKTEAF

J gene: TRBJ1-5
D gene: -
V gene: TRBV6-5
clone size: -
CDR3 protein: ASGLGNQPQH

J gene: TRBJ2-5
D gene: -
V gene: TRBV5-1
clone size: -
CDR3 protein: ASRREGVETQY

J gene: TRBJ2-7
D gene: TRBD1
V gene: TRBV7-2
clone size: -
CDR3 protein: ASSADRGTYEQY

J gene: TRBJ2-7
D gene: TRBD1
V gene: TRBV11-2
clone size: -
CDR3 protein: ASSLDRDYEQY

J gene: TRBJ2-1
D gene: TRBD1
V gene: TRBV27
clone size: -
CDR3 protein: ASSRDSINNEQF

J gene: TRBJ1-4
D gene: TRBD1
V gene: TRBV18
clone size: -
CDR3 protein: ASSQGATNEKLF

J gene: TRBJ2-3
D gene: -
V gene: TRBV7-7
clone size: -
CDR3 protein: ASSPLVFGTQY

J gene: TRBJ1-4
D gene: -
V gene: TRBV4-1
clone size: -
CDR3 protein: ASSRGVGPELKLF

J gene: TRBJ1-6
D gene: TRBD1
V gene: TRBV7-6
clone size: -
CDR3 protein: ASSLSGGDYNSPLH

J gene: TRBJ2-5
D gene: -
V gene: TRBV7-9
clone size: -
CDR3 protein: ASSFEMSKETQY

J gene: TRBJ1-3
D gene: -
V gene: TRBV7-3
clone size: -
CDR3 protein: ASVGPALSNSEGNTIY

J gene: TRBJ2-2
D gene: TRBD2
V gene: TRBV5-6
clone size: -
CDR3 protein: ARGLGGGDTGELF

J gene: TRBJ1-4
D gene: -
V gene: TRBV3-1/TRBV3-2
clone size: -
CDR3 protein: ASSQDVAVQEKLF

J gene: TRBJ2-5
D gene: TRBD1
V gene: TRBV11-2
clone size: once
CDR3 protein: ASSERGRVKETQY

J gene: TRBJ2-5
D gene: TRBD2
V gene: TRBV5-6
clone size: -
CDR3 protein: ASSLALLAGAQETQY

J gene: TRBJ1-2
D gene: -
V gene: TRBV6-6
clone size: -
CDR3 protein: ASSYGRDYGYT

J gene: TRBJ2-7
D gene: -
V gene: TRBV7-9
clone size: -
CDR3 protein: ASSSWDGEQY

J gene: TRBJ1-4
D gene: -
V gene: TRBV27
clone size: once
CDR3 protein: ASSPAGTLREKLF

J gene: TRBJ2-1
D gene: TRBD1
V gene: TRBV10-3
clone size: -
CDR3 protein: AISVTGGADNEQF

J gene: TRBJ1-2
D gene: -
V gene: TRBV2
clone size: -
CDR3 protein: ASSEALTTVGGYT

J gene: TRBJ2-7
D gene: -
V gene: TRBV7-8
clone size: -
CDR3 protein: ASTLVSGNYEQY

J gene: TRBJ1-5
D gene: -
V gene: TRBV6-1
clone size: -
CDR3 protein: ASSENSQSNQPQH

J gene: TRBJ2-7
D gene: -
V gene: TRBV11-2
clone size: -
CDR3 protein: ASSLSLIEQY

J gene: TRBJ2-3
D gene: TRBD2
V gene: TRBV19
clone size: few
CDR3 protein: ASTTGGSTDTQY

J gene: TRBJ1-2
D gene: -
V gene: TRBV4-2
clone size: -
CDR3 protein: ASSWRGESNYGYT

J gene: TRBJ2-3
D gene: -
V gene: TRBV3-1/TRBV3-2
clone size: -
CDR3 protein: ASSQGQGTHSTDTQY

J gene: TRBJ1-1
D gene: -
V gene: TRBV10-3
clone size: once
CDR3 protein: AIRARDMGDSTEAF

J gene: TRBJ2-1
D gene: -
V gene: TRBV9
clone size: -
CDR3 protein: ASSGRPNEQF

J gene: TRBJ1-4
D gene: -
V gene: TRBV5-5
clone size: -
CDR3 protein: ASSLPLGSTNEKLF

J gene: TRBJ1-4
D gene: TRBD1
V gene: TRBV5-1
clone size: -
CDR3 protein: ASKVDRGVEKLF

J gene: TRBJ2-1
D gene: TRBD2
V gene: TRBV27
clone size: -
CDR3 protein: ASSFILTGTSIHEQF

J gene: TRBJ2-1
D gene: -
V gene: TRBV27
clone size: -
CDR3 protein: ASSPTETVYNEQF

J gene: TRBJ1-2
D gene: -
V gene: TRBV7-8
clone size: once
CDR3 protein: ASSARVAYGYT

J gene: TRBJ2-1
D gene: TRBD2
V gene: TRBV5-1
clone size: once
CDR3 protein: ASSLAPTSGWDEQF

J gene: TRBJ1-4
D gene: -
V gene: TRBV13
clone size: -
CDR3 protein: ASSFSLEGEKLF

J gene: TRBJ2-3
D gene: -
V gene: TRBV19
clone size: -
CDR3 protein: ASKLMGGPDTQY

J gene: TRBJ1-5
D gene: -
V gene: TRBV2
clone size: once
CDR3 protein: ASSEQGGPQH

J gene: TRBJ1-5
D gene: TRBD1
V gene: TRBV2
clone size: -
CDR3 protein: ASSGSGGDQPQH